Sequencing of this TCR beta chain was carried out in a study of response to subunit inactivated influenza vaccine. TCRdb itself ran the RT-PCR reads through MiXCR, one entry per CDR3 protein. The sample has over 750,000 distinct CDR3 sequences; around 20% are singletons. The CDR3 is 16 residues long. Germline CDR1 is KGHSH and CDR2 is LQKENI. Trimming took off 0 bases at V and 3 bases at J, with 15 bases between the two ends. Sequenced material: PBMCs from blood, taken 5 days after vaccination. This sequence joins TRBV18 and TRBJ2-7; possibly TRBD2 for D (6 bases). The clonotype originates from a man in his forties or fifties who received an inactivated influenza vaccine. The chain's CDR3 is CASSPPGLLTGYEQYF. The CDR3 DNA follows: TGTGCCAGCTCACCACCGGGACTGTTAACCGGCTACGAGCAGTACTTC.